This T cell receptor beta chain was sequenced for a study of blood T cell repertoires in COVID-19. At the level of the study: COVID-19 samples from acute and convalescent phases originated in the United States, Italy and Spain. PBMCs, B-cell-depleted T cells, or T cells provided the cDNA or gDNA that made up the material.

This table comes from immunoSEQ multiplex PCR, and its TCRdb copy is limited to in-frame clones, with some not included. The data show under 300,000 clones, with 87% seen just once and 7.2% held by the top ten. Germline V CDR1 and CDR2: LNHDA, SQIVND (reference sequence). V lost 4 bases to trimming and J lost 2 bases; unmatched junction nucleotides: 2. This CDR3 is built from 14 residues. Sequenced material: peripheral blood. This receptor was identified in a man aged 60 to 75 who had recovered from COVID-19. The rearrangement uses TRBV19 and TRBJ1-2, with 9 bases lining up with TRBD1. DNA of the CDR3: TGTGCCAGTAGTAGGACAGGGGTAAACTATGGCTACACCTTC. It is translated as CASSRTGVNYGYTF.